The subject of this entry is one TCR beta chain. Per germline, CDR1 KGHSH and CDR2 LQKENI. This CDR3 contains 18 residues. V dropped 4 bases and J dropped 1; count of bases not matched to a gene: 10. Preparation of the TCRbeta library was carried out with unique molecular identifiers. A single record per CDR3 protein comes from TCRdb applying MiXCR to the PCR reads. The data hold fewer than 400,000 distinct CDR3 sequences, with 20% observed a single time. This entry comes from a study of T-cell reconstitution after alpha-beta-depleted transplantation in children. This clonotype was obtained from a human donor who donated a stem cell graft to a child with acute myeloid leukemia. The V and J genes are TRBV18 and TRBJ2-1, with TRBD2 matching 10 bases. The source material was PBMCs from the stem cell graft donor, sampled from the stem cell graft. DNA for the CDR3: TGTGCCAGCTCACGGGACAGCGGACTAGCGGATTCCTACAATGAGCAGTTCTTC. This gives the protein CASSRDSGLADSYNEQFF.